Shown below are 8 T cell receptor beta chains from a single sample sequenced in a study of shared clonotypes between healthy human individuals. Method: immunoSEQ multiplex PCR; TCRdb's copy keeps in-frame clones and lacks some. The table records about 610,000 clones, more than 95% of them present only once. What was sequenced was naive CD4+ T cells sorted from blood. Indicated subset: CD45RA+ positively selected. Receptors originate from a woman aged 25 to 39 in good health.

The chain has TRBV7-2 and TRBJ1-5; 7 nucleotides line up with TRBD1. Germline CDR1 SGHTA, CDR2 FQGNSA. The CDR3 covers 15 residues. The V segment lost 5 bases and the J segment 6 bases; nucleotides outside the gene matches: 10. The CDR3 is CASSAGQAAAQPQHF. The CDR3 DNA reads TGTGCCAGCAGCGCCGGACAGGCTGCGGCTCAGCCCCAGCATTTT.

The rearrangement uses TRBV20-1 and TRBJ2-2; D not resolved. V was shortened by 7 bases and J by 9 bases, with 12 bases between the two germline ends. The CDR3 spans 11 residues. Germline loops: CDR1 DFQATT, CDR2 SNEGSKA (reference sequence). Here the CDR3 DNA reads TGCAGTGTGAGTGGCCGCCGGGAGCTGTTTTTT. Its protein is CSVSGRRELFF.

This chain uses TRBV5-4 with TRBJ2-2, with TRBD2 matching over 10 bases. The V gene end was trimmed by 4 bases and the J gene end by 5 bases; junction bases not matched to a gene: 11. CDR3 length: 17 amino acids. The germline V gene has CDR1 SGHNT and CDR2 YYREEE (reference sequence). CDR3 sequence (DNA): TGTGCCAGCAGCCTGGTTGTGCTAGCGGGAGATACCGGGGAGCTGTTTTTT. It specifies CASSLVVLAGDTGELFF.

The chain carries TRBV6-6 and TRBJ1-2; D is uncertain. This CDR3 region has 16 residues. V dropped 0 bases and J dropped 2 bases, with 13 bases sitting between them. Germline lookup yields CDR1 MNHNY and CDR2 SVGAGI (reference sequence). The CDR3 sequence is CASSYSTITENYGYTF. The CDR3, as DNA: TGTGCCAGCAGTTACTCGACCATAACCGAAAACTATGGCTACACCTTC.

This clone has just one count. The V gene is TRBV7-2, the J gene TRBJ1-1; D is undetermined. Germline-derived CDR1 and CDR2 are SGHTA and FQGNSA. V lost 1 base and J lost 4, with 7 bases in between. This CDR3 spans 13 amino acids. CDR3 protein: CASSLVGSTEAFF. The CDR3 DNA follows: TGTGCCAGCAGCTTAGTGGGGAGCACTGAAGCTTTCTTT.

Here the CDR3 DNA reads TGTGCCAGCAGCCAAGAGCGGGAGTCAGGCAAAAACATTCAGTACTTC. This codes for CASSQERESGKNIQYF. The chain employs TRBV4-2 and TRBJ2-4; TRBD2 matches at 7 bases. Germline V gene lookup returns CDR1 LGHNA and CDR2 YNFKEQ. There are 16 residues in the CDR3. Losses at the gene ends were 0 bases for V and 3 bases for J; bases not matched to a gene: 5.

The chain is built from TRBV2 and TRBJ2-3; weak D call: TRBD2 (7 bases). Germline loops: CDR1 SNHLY, CDR2 FYNNEI. Trimming shortened V by 7 bases and J by 11 bases, and 16 bases separated the two germline ends. The CDR3 is 12 amino acids. The CDR3 nucleotides read TGTGCCAGCAATTTCGTGAGGGGGGGGCAGTATTTT. This codes for CASNFVRGGQYF.

The chain recombines TRBV10-1 with TRBJ1-1, with D perhaps TRBD1 (6 bases). V lost 4 bases, J lost 5 bases, and 14 bases lay in between. This CDR3 spans 14 amino acids. CDR1 and CDR2 (germline): WNHNN, SYGVQD (reference sequence). The DNA of the CDR3 is TGCGCCAGCAGTGTAGGGGGTTTAAGGACTGAAGCTTTCTTT. This encodes CASSVGGLRTEAFF.